This TCR beta chain was documented in a study of cytomegalovirus exposure and HLA in healthy donors. V shed 0 bases, J shed 1 base, and the junction held 5 bases outside the gene matches. The CDR3 contains 16 residues. Germline CDR1 is MNHEY and CDR2 is SVGAGI. A remark on this clone: Its cognate antigen is unknown.

Generated by immunoSEQ multiplex PCR, the TCRdb table keeps only in-frame clones and is missing some. The repertoire consists of about 190,000 clones, with approximately 80% occurring once and the leading ten covering roughly 7.5%. Study observations and caveats: Rare sequences made up most TCRs, while some public TCRs were found in many donors.

The sample consisted of PBMCs. The chain joins TRBV6-5 to TRBJ1-1, with 7 bases that match TRBD1. The receptor comes from a man aged 18 to 29 in good health and CMV-seropositive. The CDR3 loop reads CASSYSLPGGNTEAFF. Written as DNA, the CDR3 is TGTGCCAGCAGTTACTCTCTACCAGGGGGGAACACTGAAGCTTTCTTT.